This T cell receptor (beta chain) was documented in a study of T cell responses to AZD1222 COVID-19 vaccine. Study-wide results and limits: Repertoire sampling occurred only after the peak T cell response. White British people made up most donors, females outnumbered males, and clonal diversity was possibly underestimated. There were vaccine-associated CD4 TCRs across spike, dominant at 160-218 and 743-854.

Turning to this clone: What it binds is unknown.

Germline CDR1 SNHLY, CDR2 FYNNEI. V lost 4 bases and J lost 2, with 6 bases in between. The CDR3 runs to 12 residues. Clones were read by immunoSEQ multiplex PCR, and TCRdb kept only the in-frame ones, dropping some. The table has 130,000 or so clones, about 90% seen once; the top ten hold 1.1%. The J gene is TRBJ2-7, the V gene TRBV2; D is undetermined. The sequencing used peripheral blood, collected on day 0 of AZD1222 vaccination. This TCR was sampled from an adult in good health. The CDR3: CASSVQTYEQYF. DNA of the CDR3: TGTGCCAGCAGTGTTCAGACCTACGAGCAGTACTTC.